A selection of T cell receptor beta chains follows, all from one sample in a study of blood T cells in healthy people across ages. TCRdb re-called the 5' RACE reads through MiXCR, storing one row per CDR3 protein. The profile shows some 550,000 distinct CDR3 sequences, 40% to 50% of them singletons. Specimen: blood. The receptors come from a man older than 75 in good health. Each CDR3 is given with its conserved first and last residue. A D gene is named only where the DNA matches it firmly. The size entry is marked missing in some rows and otherwise reads once, few, many or a size class.

15 | TRBJ2-1 | TRBD2 | - | TRBV7-3 | TGTGCCAGCAGCTTAGCGGGAGGGAAGAACAATGAGCAGTTCTTC | CASSLAGGKNNEQFF
17 | TRBJ1-2 | TRBD1 | - | TRBV27 | TGTGCCAGCAGTCCCGGGGGACAGGGGGCGCCCCTTTATGGCTACACCTTC | CASSPGGQGAPLYGYTF
13 | TRBJ1-2 | TRBD1 | - | TRBV5-5 | TGTGCCAGGGGGGACAGGGCATCTCTTGGCTACACCTTC | CARGDRASLGYTF
13 | TRBJ2-7 | - | few | TRBV6-2/TRBV6-3 | TGTGCCAGCAGTAGCAGGGTTCCGCACGAGCAGTACTTC | CASSSRVPHEQYF
15 | TRBJ1-5 | TRBD1 | - | TRBV2 | TGTGCCAGCAGTGAAGAGGGACAGGGGTTTCAGCCCCAGCATTTT | CASSEEGQGFQPQHF
16 | TRBJ2-7 | - | - | TRBV7-2 | TGTGCCAGCAGCCCACCTAGGGCAGAAAGACTCTACGAGCAGTACTTC | CASSPPRAERLYEQYF
15 | TRBJ2-3 | - | once | TRBV20-1 | TGCAGTGCTAGGTTAGACAGACAGTTCACAGATACGCAGTATTTT | CSARLDRQFTDTQYF
12 | TRBJ2-1 | - | - | TRBV7-8 | TGTGCCAGCAGCTTATCGGTGGATGAGCAGTTCTTC | CASSLSVDEQFF
15 | TRBJ2-2 | - | - | TRBV3-1 | TGTGCCAGCAGCCACCCAGGACTTCGCACCGGGGAGCTGTTTTTT | CASSHPGLRTGELFF
15 | TRBJ1-4 | - | - | TRBV6-5 | TGTGCCAGCAGTTACACTTCGGGGGGGCGTGAAAAACTGTTTTTT | CASSYTSGGREKLFF
17 | TRBJ2-7 | - | few | TRBV20-1 | TGCAGTGCTAGAGGGGGGATAAGGGGGGTGAGCTCCTACGAGCAGTACTTC | CSARGGIRGVSSYEQYF
14 | TRBJ2-7 | TRBD1 | few | TRBV20-1 | TGCAGTGCTAGGCGACAGGGAACAGCCTACGAGCAGTACTTC | CSARRQGTAYEQYF
17 | TRBJ2-6 | - | - | TRBV20-1 | TGCAGTGCTCTTCCTCAGGGTATTGGCTCTGGGGCCAACGTCCTGACTTTC | CSALPQGIGSGANVLTF
16 | TRBJ2-3 | - | many | TRBV20-1 | TGCAGTGCTAGAGCAGGACCAGCGGGCCACACAGATACGCAGTATTTT | CSARAGPAGHTDTQYF
15 | TRBJ2-1 | TRBD1 | - | TRBV7-2 | TGTGCCAGCAGCTTAGCGGGACAGGGCTTCGATGAGCAGTTCTTC | CASSLAGQGFDEQFF